The rows below give T cell receptor beta chains drawn from one sample of a study of CD8 T cells in Susac syndrome. MiXCR, run by TCRdb on the immunoSEQ multiplex PCR reads, gives a single entry per CDR3 protein. The repertoire holds roughly 120,000 distinct CDR3 sequences, with 80% to 95% as singletons. Specimen: CD8+ T cells from PBMCs. The receptors come from a human donor with multiple sclerosis. CDR3s include the opening cysteine and the closing phenylalanine or tryptophan. Each record gives: J gene, clone size, V gene, D gene, CDR3 DNA, CDR3 protein. D genes are given only for firm matches. Clone size is not always given. Where it is, it says once, few, many or a class for expanded clones.

J gene: TRBJ1-1; clone size: .; V gene: TRBV25-1; D gene: .; CDR3 DNA: TGTGCCAGCATAGACAGGAACACTGAAGCTTTCTTT; CDR3 protein: CASIDRNTEAFF
J gene: TRBJ2-1; clone size: .; V gene: TRBV7-9; D gene: .; CDR3 DNA: TGTGCCAGCAGCCCCTCGGGGAGTGCCTACAATGAGCAGTTCTTC; CDR3 protein: CASSPSGSAYNEQFF
J gene: TRBJ2-2; clone size: .; V gene: TRBV6-6; D gene: .; CDR3 DNA: TGTGCCAGCACCACTTACACCGGGGAGCTGTTTTTT; CDR3 protein: CASTTYTGELFF
J gene: TRBJ2-5; clone size: few; V gene: TRBV3-1; D gene: .; CDR3 DNA: TGTGCCAGCAGCCGCGAGGAGACCCAGTACTTC; CDR3 protein: CASSREETQYF
J gene: TRBJ1-6; clone size: .; V gene: TRBV20-1; D gene: .; CDR3 DNA: TGCAGTGCTAGAGTCGGTGGCGGAAACCCAACCAGACATTCACCCCTCCACTTT; CDR3 protein: CSARVGGGNPTRHSPLHF
J gene: TRBJ2-7; clone size: .; V gene: TRBV28; D gene: .; CDR3 DNA: TGTGCCAGCAGTTTTATATCGCCCTACGAGCAGTACTTC; CDR3 protein: CASSFISPYEQYF
J gene: TRBJ2-3; clone size: .; V gene: TRBV7-9; D gene: .; CDR3 DNA: TGTGCCAGCAGGTCCGGCGCAACCACAGATACGCAGTATTTT; CDR3 protein: CASRSGATTDTQYF
J gene: TRBJ2-1; clone size: .; V gene: TRBV29-1; D gene: TRBD2; CDR3 DNA: TGCAGCGTCGCGGGACTAGCGGAGCGCCGAAATTATCACAATGAGCAGTTCTTC; CDR3 protein: CSVAGLAERRNYHNEQFF
J gene: TRBJ1-5; clone size: .; V gene: TRBV7-9; D gene: TRBD1; CDR3 DNA: TGTGCCAGCAGCTTAGGGGACAGTAGCAATCAGCCCCAGCATTTT; CDR3 protein: CASSLGDSSNQPQHF
J gene: TRBJ1-2; clone size: .; V gene: TRBV2; D gene: TRBD1; CDR3 DNA: TGTGCCAGCAGTGAATCGGGACAGGGATACTATGGCTACACCTTC; CDR3 protein: CASSESGQGYYGYTF
J gene: TRBJ1-3; clone size: .; V gene: TRBV12-3/TRBV12-4; D gene: .; CDR3 DNA: TGTGCCAGCAGTTTAGCGGGGGCTGGAAACACCATATATTTT; CDR3 protein: CASSLAGAGNTIYF
J gene: TRBJ2-7; clone size: .; V gene: TRBV10-3; D gene: .; CDR3 DNA: TGTGCCATCAGTGAGTGGGACGGAACCTACGAGCAGTACTTC; CDR3 protein: CAISEWDGTYEQYF